This T cell receptor beta chain emerged from a study of radiation and T cells in renal cell carcinoma. About the study: Nephrectomy followed 15 Gy stereotactic body radiation by 4 weeks.

This clone has a single count. After removal of 1 base from V and 1 base from J, the junction contained 3 bases not matched to a gene. CDR3 size: 16 residues. The V gene's germline CDR1 is SGHVS and CDR2 FNYEAQ. Time point indicated: blood 2 weeks post-SBRT. The treatment: 15 Gy SBRT to primary tumor, nephrectomy 4 weeks later. Using immunoSEQ multiplex PCR, the repertoire was profiled, and TCRdb retains in-frame clones only, with some absent. The data show about 60,000 clones, with around three quarters seen just once and roughly 6.1% held by the top ten. Sequenced here: blood, sampled from a patient whose treatment included radiotherapy and nephrectomy. The genes are TRBV7-6 and TRBJ2-5; TRBD2 matches at 10 bases. The origin of this receptor is a man between 60 and 70 years old with renal cell carcinoma. CDR3 sequence reads: CASSLGLAGGQETQYF. As DNA, the CDR3 is TGTGCCAGCAGCTTAGGGTTAGCGGGGGGCCAAGAGACCCAGTACTTC.